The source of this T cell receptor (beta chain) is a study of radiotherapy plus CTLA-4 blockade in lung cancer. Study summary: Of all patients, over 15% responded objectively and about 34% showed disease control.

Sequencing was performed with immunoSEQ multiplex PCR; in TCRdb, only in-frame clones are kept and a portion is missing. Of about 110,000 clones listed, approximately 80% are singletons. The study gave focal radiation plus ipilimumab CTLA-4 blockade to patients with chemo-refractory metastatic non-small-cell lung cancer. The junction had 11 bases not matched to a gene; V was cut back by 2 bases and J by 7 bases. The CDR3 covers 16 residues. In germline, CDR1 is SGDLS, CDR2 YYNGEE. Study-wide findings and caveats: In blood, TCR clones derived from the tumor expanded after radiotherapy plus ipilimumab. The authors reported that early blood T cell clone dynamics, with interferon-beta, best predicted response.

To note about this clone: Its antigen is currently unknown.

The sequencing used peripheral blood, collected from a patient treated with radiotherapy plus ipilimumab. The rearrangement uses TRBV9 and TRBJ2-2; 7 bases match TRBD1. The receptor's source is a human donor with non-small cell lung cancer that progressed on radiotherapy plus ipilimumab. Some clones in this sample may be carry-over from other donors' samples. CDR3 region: CASSVLGTGDSGELFF. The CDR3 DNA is TGTGCCAGCAGCGTTCTTGGAACAGGGGACAGCGGGGAGCTGTTTTTT.